This entry lists 14 T cell receptor beta chains sequenced from one sample in a study of post-analysis software for immune sequencing data. Study-wide results and limits: In patients, TRBV5-6, TRBV5-1 and TRBV20-1 belonged to roughly five TRBV segments found more frequently than in controls.

No cognate antigen is known for these TCRs. cDNA libraries of TCR beta carried unique molecular identifiers. From the PCR reads, TCRdb called clonotypes with MiXCR, one entry per CDR3 protein. The sample records 180,000 or so distinct CDR3 sequences, about 30% being singletons. Sample: blood. The origin of the receptors is a girl aged 2-17 years with multiple sclerosis.

The chain links TRBV7-3 to TRBJ1-6; tentative D call: TRBD1 (5 bases). This CDR3 has 17 residues. CDR1 is SGHTA, CDR2 FQGTGA, per germline. V shed 5 bases and J shed 2 bases, with 16 bases lying between them. CDR3 amino acids: CASSARQRGTYNSPLHF. CDR3 coding DNA: TGTGCCAGCAGCGCCCGACAGCGGGGCACCTATAATTCACCCCTCCACTTT.

This rearrangement joins TRBV20-1 to TRBJ2-7; D possibly corresponds to TRBD2 (5 bases). V dropped 0 bases and J dropped 2 bases, with 8 bases sitting between them. This CDR3 region has 13 residues. Germline CDR1 and CDR2: DFQATT and SNEGSKA (reference sequence). In nucleotides, the CDR3 is TGCAGTGCTAGAGACAGCGGCACCTACGAGCAGTACTTC. This codes for CSARDSGTYEQYF.

Remarks on this clonotype: A much larger clone is a single base away; this may be a read error. The CDR3 sequence is CASTVDSRDRRANVLTF. The CDR3 bases are TGTGCCAGCACCGTTGACAGTCGCGATAGGAGGGCCAACGTCCTGACTTTC. The J gene is TRBJ2-6, the V gene TRBV11-2, with D perhaps matching TRBD1 (5 bases). Per germline, CDR1 SGHAT and CDR2 FQNNGV. V shed 7 bases and J shed 5 bases, with 21 bases lying between them. This CDR3 is 17 amino acids long.

The chain carries TRBV5-1 and TRBJ2-1, with D perhaps given as TRBD1 or TRBD2 (6 bases each). The DNA matches TRBJ2-7 better at its end, which makes the J call doubtful. Per the germline V gene, CDR1 is SGHRS and CDR2 is YFSETQ. CDR3 length: 18 residues. CDR3 loop: CASSLLISGLARDNEQYF. The CDR3 DNA is TGCGCCAGCAGCTTGTTAATTTCGGGGCTAGCGAGGGACAATGAGCAGTACTTC.

The chain couples TRBV7-9 to TRBJ2-7; D remains ambiguous. The germline CDR1 and CDR2 sequences are SEHNR and FQNEAQ (reference sequence). The CDR3 consists of 14 residues. Trimming removed 4 bases from V and 5 bases from J, with 15 bases in between. CDR3 DNA sequence: TGTGCCAGCAGCTCCAATCCTCCCGGCCACGAGCAGTACTTC. Its translation is CASSSNPPGHEQYF.

On this clonotype itself: A much larger clonotype is one base distant, so this may be a read error. The gene calls are TRBV11-2 and TRBJ2-1; 11 bases line up with TRBD2. This CDR3 region has 17 residues. Trimming cost V 2 bases and J 4 bases; bases outside gene matches: 7. CDR1 and CDR2 from the germline V gene are SGHAT and FQNNGV. The CDR3 spells CASSLITLAGGYNEQFF. CDR3 in DNA: TGTGCCAGCAGCTTAATCACGCTAGCGGGGGGATACAATGAGCAGTTCTTC.

Turning to this clonotype: A read error may explain this, as a much larger clone is one base away. V usage is TRBV28 and J usage is TRBJ1-2, with a weak D call TRBD1 (5 bases). The V gene's germline CDR1 is MDHEN and CDR2 SYDVKM. The V end lost 4 bases, the J end lost 4 bases, and 13 bases lay between the germline ends. The CDR3 sequence is 14 residues long. The CDR3, as DNA: TGTGCCAGCAGTTCCCCCAGGGTTGGCTATGGCTACACCTTC. This sequence encodes CASSSPRVGYGYTF.

The rearrangement joins TRBV4-1 to TRBJ1-3; D is uncertain. CDR1 and CDR2 (germline): MGHRA, YSYEKL. The CDR3 loop spans 15 amino acids. The V end lost 4 bases, the J end lost 7 bases, and 17 bases lay between the germline ends. This CDR3 is CASSPQAYDGNTIYF. DNA of the CDR3: TGCGCCAGCAGCCCGCAGGCTTATGATGGGAACACCATATATTTT.

In its sample, this clonotype was seen many times. This rearrangement joins TRBV3-1 to TRBJ2-7, with 9 bases fitting TRBD1. Germline-derived CDR1 and CDR2 are LGHDT and YNNKEL (reference sequence). The CDR3 is 15 residues long. Trimming at V came to 4 bases and at J to 2 bases, leaving 6 bases not matched to a gene. The CDR3 nucleotides read TGTGCCAGCAGCCGAGGGGGACAGGGAACCTACGAGCAGTACTTC. Amino acids: CASSRGGQGTYEQYF.

This clonotype was observed a handful of times. The chain has TRBV3-1 and TRBJ2-3; no firm D call. Germline V gives CDR1 LGHDT, CDR2 YNNKEL (reference sequence). V was cut by 0 bases and J by 2 bases, with 15 bases left in between. This CDR3 spans 17 amino acids. The DNA of the CDR3 is TGTGCCAGCAGCCAAGATAGGTGGGCAGACAACACAGATACGCAGTATTTT. Translation gives CASSQDRWADNTDTQYF.

This clonotype showed up just a few times. The J gene is TRBJ2-1, the V gene TRBV27, with 8 bases that match TRBD2. Looked up from germline, CDR1 is MNHEY and CDR2 is SMNVEV (reference sequence). This CDR3 has 17 amino acids. Trimming removed 7 bases from V and 3 bases from J; junction bases left unmatched: 14. The CDR3 DNA reads TGTGCCAGCACCGAGCTGGGGCAGACTAGCGACTACAATGAGCAGTTCTTC. This translates into CASTELGQTSDYNEQFF.

V and J are TRBV15 and TRBJ2-2; D may correspond to TRBD1 or TRBD2 (5 bases each). Deletions cut 1 base from V and 7 bases from J, with 13 bases between. The V gene's germline CDR1 is LNHNV and CDR2 YYDKDF (reference sequence). The CDR3 runs to 15 residues. The CDR3 protein is CATSRAGIQDGELFF. DNA for the CDR3: TGTGCCACCAGCAGAGCCGGGATACAGGACGGGGAGCTGTTTTTT.

The sample holds many counts of this clonotype. The rearrangement uses TRBV5-4 and TRBJ2-7; 8 nucleotides line up with TRBD2. This CDR3 spans 14 amino acids. Looked up from germline, CDR1 is SGHNT and CDR2 is YYREEE (reference sequence). V dropped 4 bases and J dropped 4; count of bases not matched to a gene: 7. CDR3 nucleotide sequence: TGTGCCAGCAGCGTGAGCGGGAGTGGTTACGAGCAGTACTTC. Translated, it gives CASSVSGSGYEQYF.

The chain employs TRBV7-2 and TRBJ1-5; D remains ambiguous. The length of the CDR3 is 14 residues. Trimming left V 3 bases short and J 4 bases short, with 10 bases between. The germline V gene has CDR1 SGHTA and CDR2 FQGNSA. DNA of the CDR3: TGTGCCAGCAGCTTTCTCGGACGGAATCAGCCCCAGCATTTT. Its protein is CASSFLGRNQPQHF.